This T cell receptor beta chain was sequenced for a study of response to subunit inactivated influenza vaccine. The CDR3 totals 17 residues. Germline V gives CDR1 MNHEY, CDR2 SVGAGI. Trimming cost V 3 bases and J 3 bases; bases outside gene matches: 7. One entry per CDR3 protein, called by TCRdb with MiXCR from the RT-PCR reads. The sample has approximately 530,000 distinct CDR3 sequences; around 8% are singletons. In this sample, this clonotype turned up a few times. This chain links TRBV6-5 with TRBJ2-2, with TRBD1 matching 10 bases. The sequencing used PBMCs from blood, collected roughly 24 months after vaccination. This clonotype was sampled from a man between 45 and 75 years old who received an inactivated influenza vaccine. Here the CDR3 DNA reads TGTGCCAGCAGTTATTCCGGGACAGGGGCCTACACCGGGGAGCTGTTTTTT. It encodes CASSYSGTGAYTGELFF.